Below, 18 T cell receptor beta chains from the same sample are listed, as sequenced in a study of STAT5B mutations in CD4+ large granular lymphocyte leukemia. Generated by immunoSEQ multiplex PCR, the TCRdb table keeps only in-frame clones and is missing some. The data contain 25,000 to 35,000 clones, just under 80% of them seen just once; the ten biggest clones take up about 2.5%. Sequencing was performed on CD4+ T cells from blood buffy coats. The receptors were gathered from a human donor in good health.

The chain uses TRBV30 and TRBJ2-3; TRBD1 aligns across 10 bases. With 2 bases clipped from V and 3 bases from J, the junction kept 2 bases outside the gene matches. This CDR3 region has 14 residues. CDR1 and CDR2 (germline): GTSNPN, SVGIG (reference sequence). Here the CDR3 DNA reads TGTGCCTGGAGTAGGGACAGGGGAACAGATACGCAGTATTTT. Encoded protein: CAWSRDRGTDTQYF.

This clone was observed a handful of times. The chain uses TRBV7-7 and TRBJ1-3, with 7 bases lining up with TRBD1. The germline gives CDR1 SSHAT, CDR2 FNYEAQ (reference sequence). The CDR3 has 14 residues. V trimming: 9 bases; J trimming: 0 bases; junction bases outside the gene matches: 5. The CDR3 spells CASGQDHSGNTIYF. CDR3 nucleotide sequence: TGTGCCAGTGGACAGGACCACTCTGGAAACACCATATATTTT.

This clone was recorded a few times. CDR3 coding DNA: TGTGCCAGCAGTTACACTCGGGGGAGCTACGAGCAGTACTTC. It is translated as CASSYTRGSYEQYF. V is TRBV6-5 and J is TRBJ2-7, with D perhaps TRBD2 (6 bases). Germline CDR1 and CDR2: MNHEY and SVGAGI. V was clipped by 2 bases and J by 3 bases, with 11 bases between them. The CDR3 is made up of 14 amino acids.

The V and J genes are TRBV19 and TRBJ1-5, with 11 bases matching TRBD1. Germline V gene sequence: CDR1 LNHDA, CDR2 SQIVND (reference sequence). V shed 7 bases, J shed 7 bases, and the junction held 9 bases outside the gene matches. The CDR3 has 15 residues. CDR3 bases: TGTGCCAGTACTACAGGACAGGGGGCGACCCAGCCCCAGCATTTT. As protein: CASTTGQGATQPQHF. The variable domain in full, with the rest retrieved from reference TRBV19 and TRBJ1-5, is DGGITQSPKYLFRKEGQNVTLSCEQNLNHDAMYWYRQDPGQGLRLIYYSQIVNDFQKGDIAEGYSVSREKKESFPLTVTSAQKNPTAFYLCASTTGQGATQPQHFGDGTRLSIL.

The chain uses TRBV6-4 and TRBJ2-1; D may be TRBD2 (6 bases). CDR1 and CDR2 (germline): MRHNA, SNTAGT. V lost 6 bases to trimming and J lost 0 bases, with 24 bases between them. This CDR3 has 19 amino acids. This chain's CDR3 is CASSLVGSPIPSSYNEQFF. The CDR3 DNA reads TGTGCCAGCAGCCTAGTCGGGAGCCCCATACCGAGCTCCTACAATGAGCAGTTCTTC.

The J gene is TRBJ2-1, the V gene TRBV7-7; D call uncertain. From germline, CDR1 is SSHAT and CDR2 FNYEAQ (reference sequence). The CDR3 covers 14 residues. The V end lost 2 bases, the J end lost 6 bases, and 11 bases lay between the germline ends. CDR3 nucleotides: TGTGCCAGCAGCTTATCCCCAGGAGCCAATGAGCAGTTCTTC. Amino acids: CASSLSPGANEQFF.

The rearrangement joins TRBV4-1 to TRBJ1-2; D is uncertain. The ends were cut back, 0 bases at V and 3 bases at J, with 14 bases in the middle. Germline-derived CDR1 and CDR2 are MGHRA and YSYEKL. The CDR3 sequence is 16 residues long. DNA of the CDR3: TGCGCCAGCAGCCAAGACCCGTTAACAGTTCACTATGGCTACACCTTC. Amino acid sequence: CASSQDPLTVHYGYTF.

This rearrangement joins TRBV4-1 to TRBJ2-1; D gene unclear. With 1 base removed from V and 4 bases from J, the gap between germline ends came to 8 bases. The CDR3 has 14 amino acids. Per the germline V gene, CDR1 is MGHRA and CDR2 is YSYEKL. Written as DNA, the CDR3 is TGCGCCAGCAGCCAAGTTCCCGGGTACAATGAGCAGTTCTTC. This codes for CASSQVPGYNEQFF.

The gene calls are TRBV7-2 and TRBJ2-7; 7 positions agree with TRBD1. V was pared by 4 bases and J by 3 bases, with 15 bases of the junction left unmatched. The germline V gene has CDR1 SGHTA and CDR2 FQGNSA. The CDR3 is 17 residues long. CDR3 sequence: CASSSSNQQGPLYEQYF. The DNA of the CDR3 is TGTGCCAGCAGCTCCTCAAACCAACAGGGGCCCCTCTACGAGCAGTACTTC.

The chain carries TRBV6-5 and TRBJ1-4; no definite D call. Germline CDR1 reads MNHEY; CDR2 reads SVGAGI. V was trimmed by 0 bases and J by 7 bases, leaving 12 bases between them. CDR3 length: 15 residues. The CDR3 nucleotides read TGTGCCAGCAGTTACTCGATCCGGGTTTCTGAAAAACTGTTTTTT. It is translated as CASSYSIRVSEKLFF.

V gene TRBV4-1 combines with J gene TRBJ1-2; tentative D call: TRBD1 (5 bases). Germline V CDR1 and CDR2: MGHRA, YSYEKL. Trimming stripped 0 bases from V and 5 bases from J, with 10 bases between. The CDR3 length is 14 residues. DNA for the CDR3: TGCGCCAGCAGCCAAGAACAGGCTGGGTATGGCTACACCTTC. It specifies CASSQEQAGYGYTF.

The chain has TRBV9 and TRBJ2-2; 10 bases are shared with TRBD1. Unmatched junction bases numbered 12, after V lost 0 bases and J lost 4 bases. The germline gives CDR1 SGDLS, CDR2 YYNGEE. This CDR3 region has 19 residues. Here the CDR3 DNA reads TGTGCCAGCAGCGTAGGGATCGGACAGGGGGAAAGAGGCACCGGGGAGCTGTTTTTT. Amino acids: CASSVGIGQGERGTGELFF.

This chain connects TRBV12-2 to TRBJ2-1. TRBV12-2 is a documented pseudogene. This CDR3 is 16 amino acids long. This CDR3 is CASRLGRPGLHNEQFF. Here the CDR3 DNA reads TGTGCAAGTCGCTTAGGGCGCCCCGGGCTGCACAATGAGCAGTTCTTC.

The V call is TRBV29-1, the J call TRBJ2-3; no definite D call. The CDR3 has 13 amino acids. The germline gives CDR1 SQVTM, CDR2 ANQGSEA. V was trimmed by 2 bases and J by 2 bases, leaving 8 bases between them. In nucleotides, the CDR3 is TGCAGCGTTGAATCGCCCTCCACAGATACGCAGTATTTT. Its protein is CSVESPSTDTQYF.

This clone was seen more than once but under ten times. The rearrangement links TRBV28 to TRBJ1-2, with D perhaps TRBD1 (5 bases). With 5 bases removed from V and 8 bases from J, the gap between germline ends came to 15 bases. The germline V gene encodes CDR1 MDHEN and CDR2 SYDVKM. This CDR3 has 13 residues. CDR3 region: CASSGGSLWGYTF. In DNA form, the CDR3 reads TGTGCCAGCAGTGGGGGGTCTTTGTGGGGCTACACCTTC.

The V gene is TRBV5-8, the J gene TRBJ2-7, with D possibly matching TRBD2 (6 bases). Trimming removed 3 bases at V and 2 bases at J, with 15 bases between. Germline V gives CDR1 SGHTS, CDR2 YDEGEE. This CDR3 is 15 amino acids long. This CDR3 reads CASSSAGYSTYEQYF. CDR3 nucleotides: TGTGCCAGCAGCTCAGCGGGTTACTCTACCTACGAGCAGTACTTC.

This rearrangement joins TRBV2 to TRBJ2-1; TRBD1 matches at 11 bases. The CDR3 spans 14 residues. Germline CDR1 and CDR2: SNHLY and FYNNEI. V was clipped by 7 bases and J by 7 bases; unmatched bases: 6. The CDR3 sequence is CASIGQGARNEQFF. In nucleotides, the CDR3 is TGTGCCAGCATCGGACAGGGGGCGCGGAATGAGCAGTTCTTC.

This rearrangement joins TRBV5-1 to TRBJ2-1, with D maybe TRBD1 (5 bases). The CDR3 sequence is 17 residues long. V was pared by 0 bases and J by 6 bases, with 19 bases between. In germline, CDR1 is SGHRS, CDR2 YFSETQ. The CDR3 DNA reads as TGCGCCAGCAGCTTGGACTCACAGGTTATGAACTCCAATGAGCAGTTCTTC. It encodes CASSLDSQVMNSNEQFF. Based on the CDR3 plus reference TRBV5-1 and TRBJ2-1, the full variable domain is KAGVTQTPRYLIKTRGQQVTLSCSPISGHRSVSWYQQTPGQGLQFLFEYFSETQRNKGNFPGRFSGRQFSNSRSEMNVSTLELGDSALYLCASSLDSQVMNSNEQFFGPGTRLTVL.